A selection of T cell receptor beta chains follows, all from one sample in a study of CD8+ T cells in alopecia areata. Using immunoSEQ multiplex PCR, the repertoire was profiled, and TCRdb retains in-frame clones only, with some absent. The profile covers roughly 200,000 clones, with roughly two fifths appearing a single time and around 0.48% taken by the ten largest. The sample in question was CD4+ T cells sorted from blood, obtained between weeks 30 and 35, from a patient treated with tofacitinib. The receptors come from a human donor with alopecia areata. The CDR3 runs from the conserved cysteine through the conserved F or W. The D gene is left open where the match is weak. Clone size is not always given. Where it is, it says once, few, many or a class for expanded clones.

clone size	V gene	J gene	D gene	CDR3 DNA	CDR3 protein
.	TRBV9	TRBJ1-2	.	TGTGCCAGCAGCCGATCATATGGAGGCTACACCTTC	CASSRSYGGYTF
.	TRBV30	TRBJ1-2	.	TGTGCCTGGAAAGGAAGCTATTACTATGGCTACACCTTC	CAWKGSYYYGYTF
.	TRBV6-6	TRBJ2-1	.	TGTGCCAGCAGTTACGGCAGGGGTCAAATCAATGAGCAGTTCTTC	CASSYGRGQINEQFF
.	TRBV7-3	TRBJ2-5	.	TGTGCCAGCAGCTCTCCCTGGGCGGACGCACACCAAGAGACCCAGTACTTC	CASSSPWADAHQETQYF
.	TRBV9	TRBJ2-1	TRBD2	TGTGCCAGCAGCGAGGGGACTAGTAGCTACAATGAGCAGTTCTTC	CASSEGTSSYNEQFF
few	TRBV29-1	TRBJ1-1	.	TGCAGCGTTAGAGGGCTGAACACTGAAGCTTTCTTT	CSVRGLNTEAFF
.	TRBV7-3	TRBJ2-1	.	TGTGCCAGCACCATAGGGGCGGACAATGAGCAGTTCTTC	CASTIGADNEQFF
.	TRBV5-1	TRBJ2-7	.	TGCGCCAGCAGCGGGGGAGTCGGACCCTACGAGCAGTACTTC	CASSGGVGPYEQYF
many	TRBV19	TRBJ2-7	.	TGTGCCAGTAGCCCAGGACAGACGCCTCCCTACGAGCAGTACTTC	CASSPGQTPPYEQYF
few	TRBV4-1	TRBJ2-1	.	TGCGCCAGCAGCCAAGGGACTACTGCCTACAATGAGCAGTTCTTC	CASSQGTTAYNEQFF
.	TRBV6-5	TRBJ2-7	.	TGTGCCAGCAGTTACAAAACAGGGACCGAGCAGTACTTC	CASSYKTGTEQYF
.	TRBV7-2	TRBJ2-5	.	TGTGCCAGCAGCTTGGGGACAAAAGAGACCCAGTACTTC	CASSLGTKETQYF
.	TRBV30	TRBJ1-5	TRBD1	TGTGCCTGGGGGAACAGGGGGAATCAGCCCCAGCATTTT	CAWGNRGNQPQHF
few	TRBV5-1	TRBJ2-2	.	TGCGCCAGCAGCTTGTCGTCGGGATACACCGGGGAGCTGTTTTTT	CASSLSSGYTGELFF
many	TRBV5-6	TRBJ2-1	.	TGTGCCAGCAGCCGCCTGGACATCTACCTAATACCCATTAACAATGAGCAGTTCTTC	CASSRLDIYLIPINNEQFF
many	TRBV14	TRBJ2-7	.	TGTGCCAGCAGCCAAGACGGAAGGATGACCTACGAGCAGTACTTC	CASSQDGRMTYEQYF
few	TRBV29-1	TRBJ2-7	TRBD1	TGCAGCGGAGTAGATACCGGGACAGGGGACGAGCAGTACTTC	CSGVDTGTGDEQYF
once	TRBV9	TRBJ2-3	.	TGTGCCAGCAGCGTAACCAGGGCTAGCACAGATACGCAGTATTTT	CASSVTRASTDTQYF
.	TRBV5-1	TRBJ1-2	.	TGCGCCAGCAGCTTGGACAGTGGCTATGGCTACACCTTC	CASSLDSGYGYTF
.	TRBV5-1	TRBJ2-1	TRBD1	TGCGCCAGCAGCTCGGGACAGGGGAGGTCCTACAATGAGCAGTTCTTC	CASSSGQGRSYNEQFF
.	TRBV7-6	TRBJ2-7	.	TGTGCCAGCAGCTTAGACGACAGCTACGAGCAGTACTTC	CASSLDDSYEQYF
few	TRBV6-5	TRBJ1-2	.	TGTGCCAGCAGTTACTCGGAAACCTATGGCTACACCTTC	CASSYSETYGYTF
.	TRBV9	TRBJ2-7	TRBD1	TGTGCCAGCAGCGTAGCTCTGGGACAGGGCGACGAGCAGTACTTC	CASSVALGQGDEQYF
.	TRBV19	TRBJ2-7	.	TGTGCCAGTAGTATAGATGCCTGGAACTACGAGCAGTACTTC	CASSIDAWNYEQYF
.	TRBV6-6	TRBJ1-4	.	TGTGCCAGCTGTCTCCGGTTGGGCACTAAACATGAAAAACTGTTTTTT	CASCLRLGTKHEKLFF
.	TRBV6-4	TRBJ2-1	TRBD2	TGTGCCAGCAGTGACACGGGACTAGCGTCCTACAATGAGCAGTTCTTC	CASSDTGLASYNEQFF
few	TRBV7-2	TRBJ2-1	TRBD1	TGTGCCAGCAGCTTAGACAGGGGAACAAGGTCCTACAATGAGCAGTTCTTC	CASSLDRGTRSYNEQFF
.	TRBV29-1	TRBJ2-5	TRBD2	TGCAGCGCCACCGGGACTAGCGTGAAAGAGACCCAGTACTTC	CSATGTSVKETQYF
.	TRBV18	TRBJ2-3	.	TGTGCCAGCTCACTTAGAAGAGCTAACACAGATACGCAGTATTTT	CASSLRRANTDTQYF
.	TRBV28	TRBJ2-7	TRBD1	TGTGCCAGCAGTTTCGGGACAGCATCCTACGAGCAGTACTTC	CASSFGTASYEQYF
.	TRBV9	TRBJ1-6	.	TGTGCCAGCAGCGAGGCTCGAAGGGACTCACCCCTCCACTTT	CASSEARRDSPLHF
.	TRBV7-9	TRBJ2-6	.	TGTGCCAGCAGCAGTCGGGACAAGGCTGGGGCCAACGTCCTGACTTTC	CASSSRDKAGANVLTF
.	TRBV29-1	TRBJ1-1	TRBD1	TGCAGCGTAGGACAGGGAGGTATCACTGAAGCTTTCTTT	CSVGQGGITEAFF
few	TRBV19	TRBJ1-5	.	TGTGCCAGTAGCATGGGACGGATTAATCAGCCCCAGCATTTT	CASSMGRINQPQHF
few	TRBV29-1	TRBJ1-1	.	TGCAGCGTTGTGGGATGGATCACTGAAGCTTTCTTT	CSVVGWITEAFF
few	TRBV7-8	TRBJ2-7	TRBD1	TGTGCCAGCAGATCAAAGACAGGGTACCAGGGCGAGCAGTACTTC	CASRSKTGYQGEQYF
few	TRBV27	TRBJ2-1	TRBD2	TGTGCCAGCAGGAACCCGAGCGGGAGGGCTTTTTCTGGCAATGAGCAGTTCTTC	CASRNPSGRAFSGNEQFF
.	TRBV5-1	TRBJ2-7	.	TGCGCCAGCAGCTTGGCGTTCGTAGGGGGCTACGAGCAGTACTTC	CASSLAFVGGYEQYF
.	TRBV20-1	TRBJ2-1	.	TGCAGTGCTAGTTTCTACAATGAGCAGTTCTTC	CSASFYNEQFF